This entry concerns a single TCR beta chain. Its antigen is not known. V shed 8 bases and J 4 bases; nucleotides not matched to a gene: 6. CDR3 length: 13 amino acids. CDR1 and CDR2 (germline): LNHDA, SQIVND (reference sequence). These data originate in a study of shared clonotypes between healthy human individuals. General study results and limits: The sampled material consisted only of blood, and tissue repertoires are likely to differ.

Method: immunoSEQ multiplex PCR; TCRdb's copy keeps in-frame clones and lacks some. The sample has some 2.3 million clones, 93% seen once. This sequence originates from a man between 18 and 35 years old in good health. Some clones in this sample may be carry-over from other donors' samples. The sequencing input was naive CD4+ T cells from PBMCs. Subset given: CD45RA+ positively selected. V gene TRBV19 combines with J gene TRBJ1-1; 8 nucleotides align to TRBD1. Here the CDR3 DNA reads TGTGCCAGTGAGGACAGGGAGGGCACTGAAGCTTTCTTT. It codes for CASEDREGTEAFF.